This T cell receptor (beta chain) was recorded in a study of T cell responses to AZD1222 COVID-19 vaccine. Findings and caveats of the study: Reports say nearly half of spike-specific TCRs go after unmutated variant regions. Clonal diversity was possibly underestimated; the donors were predominantly white British and more often female.

CDR1 is LGHDT and CDR2 is YNNKEL in the germline V gene (reference sequence). This CDR3 comprises 15 residues. Trimming stripped 6 bases from V and 4 bases from J, with 16 bases between. Only in-frame clones appear in the TCRdb table, and some are missing; sequencing was by immunoSEQ multiplex PCR. The sample yields over 70,000 clones, about 85% seen once. This clone was observed a handful of times. What it binds is not known. The chain has TRBV3-1 (or the pseudogene TRBV3-2) and TRBJ1-5, with D possibly TRBD1 on 6 matching bases. The clonotype comes from an adult in good health. The input for sequencing was peripheral blood, taken on day 0 of AZD1222 vaccination. The CDR3 DNA sequence: TGTGCCAGCAGTCAGAACGGGGGCGAAAATCAGCCCCAGCATTTT. It codes for CASSQNGGENQPQHF.